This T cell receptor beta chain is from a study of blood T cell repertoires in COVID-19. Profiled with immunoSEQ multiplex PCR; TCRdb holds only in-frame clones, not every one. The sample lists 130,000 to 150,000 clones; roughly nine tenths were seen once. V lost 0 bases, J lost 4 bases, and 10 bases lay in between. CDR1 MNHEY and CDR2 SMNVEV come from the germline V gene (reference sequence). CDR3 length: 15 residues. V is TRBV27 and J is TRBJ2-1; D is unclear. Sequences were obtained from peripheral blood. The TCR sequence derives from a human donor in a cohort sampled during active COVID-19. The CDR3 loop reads CASSLSHPQYNEQFF. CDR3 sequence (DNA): TGTGCCAGCAGTTTATCGCACCCCCAGTACAATGAGCAGTTCTTC.